The TCR beta chain under discussion was sequenced for a study of blood T cell repertoires in COVID-19. Study as a whole: Specimens from acute and convalescent COVID-19 originated in the United States, Italy and Spain.

Assay: immunoSEQ multiplex PCR; the TCRdb copy retains only in-frame clones and omits some. The sample contains roughly 290,000 clones, about nine tenths of which appear only once. Germline V CDR1 and CDR2: MNHEY, SVGAGI. The CDR3 has 13 residues. Trimming removed 6 bases at V and 4 bases at J, with 10 bases between. The chain combines TRBV6-5 with TRBJ1-5; D possibly corresponds to TRBD1 (6 bases). The TCR originated in a woman in her thirties with COVID-19, enrolled during active disease. The sequenced sample consisted of peripheral blood. CDR3 in amino acids: CASRPTGNQPQHF. Written as DNA, the CDR3 is TGTGCCAGCAGGCCCACAGGGAATCAGCCCCAGCATTTT.